Listed here is a single T cell receptor (beta chain). Its recognized antigen is unknown. Nothing much larger sits one base from this clone, and base qualities are not available. Donors were healthy HIV-negative adults with no recently reported acute infections or vaccinations. Every donor was a Caucasian adult residing in Nashville, Tennessee, USA. The CD8 memory samples were a combination of magnetically selected CD45RO+ cells and CCR7-negative CD45RA+ effector memory (TemRA) cells. Blood was collected by leukapheresis, and PBMCs were isolated by Ficoll-Histopaque density gradient centrifugation and then cryopreserved in liquid nitrogen vapor phase. Purity and quantity of every magnetically sorted T cell population were checked by analytical flow cytometry. Genomic DNA was isolated from each sorted fraction and quantified by UV absorbance on a Nanodrop 2000c. The sample is drawn from a study of shared clonotypes between healthy human individuals (dated by TCRdb to about 2020). With respect to the entire study: The cohort comprised two women and a few men aged 18 to 49 years. Different laboratories and diverse techniques were used to prepare libraries and sequence TCR repertoires, to increase sequencing depth and limit assay-specific biases. Each donor's leukapheresis produced roughly between about 0.85 and 10 billion PBMCs. To estimate repertoire size and how much clonotypes are shared between individuals, the study performed deep sequencing of blood TCR repertoires from a handful of healthy adults. For each donor, CD4 naive and CD4 memory were each run on three plates, CD8 naive on two plates, and CD8 memory on one plate.

Here is what the overall study found, with its caveats: Clonotypes shared by all four sorted-subset donors showed higher generation probabilities than non-shared clonotypes. Based on pairwise subsampling, the degree of clonotype sharing among donors was expected to be affected by sequencing depth. Rarefaction of sorted-subset datasets indicated incomplete sequencing despite the large sequencing depth. Naive subsets generally had larger estimated clonotype richness than memory subsets did. The genetic and exposure-history diversity represented was limited by the small number of donors. Across a few donors, roughly 5% of naive CD4, roughly 3.4% of naive CD8, about 2% of memory CD4, and 0.4% to 0.45% of memory CD8 clonotypes were shared. Sampling was restricted to blood, and TCR repertoires in tissues likely differ from the TCR repertoires found in blood.

V is cut by 4 bases and J by 4 bases, and the space between the germline ends is 13 bases. CDR1 and CDR2 (SGHNT, YYREEE) derive from the germline V gene (reference sequence). The CDR3 measures 14 amino acids from cysteine to phenylalanine. Just CDR3 DNA is preserved here, 42 bases in frame from base 1. Using the deep immunoSEQ assay, multiplex PCR amplified TCR CDR3 regions from genomic DNA. Extracted genomic DNA from each cell subset was distributed evenly across all wells of several immunoSEQ 96-well plates, and each plate was treated as a replicate. Each replicate PCR for sorted subsets received roughly 0.2 ug genomic DNA, equal to roughly 33,000 T cell genomes. Purified libraries were quantified with a Qubit 3.0 fluorometer, sized on a Bioanalyzer 2100, and re-quantified with the KAPA Library Quantification kit. A separate single-read 150-cycle Illumina NextSeq 550 flow cell was used to sequence each immunoSEQ 96-well plate. The paper's processing steps were these. Because the immunoSEQ output included only junctional sequences and no quality scores, the filtering could not be the same as the filtering used for full-length reads. Sequences were annotated with PyIR, a Python wrapper for IgBLAST v1.9, using IMGT germline references to assign V/J genes and CDR3. Any read was removed if the V/J assignment was weak (E-value above 1e-6), the CDR3 was missing, or the read contained stop codons, out-of-frame junctions, or ambiguous translated residues. A V3J clonotype was defined by an identical inferred V gene, J gene, and CDR3 amino acid sequence. To compute the percentage overlap between repertoires, the number of shared unique clonotypes was divided by the size of the smaller repertoire. Repertoire richness was assessed with RTK rarefaction, the Chao1 estimator, and Recon v2.1 estimates of unobserved clonotypes. Generation probabilities for all TCRbeta clonotypes obtained by the gDNA method from a handful of donors were computed using OLGA. TCRdb re-hosts the immuneACCESS table, in-frame sequences only. Its copies lack some clones; in the studies checked, an unresolved V gene accounts for under half of them, and the cause for the rest is not known. Clone size and the V and J calls come from that table; the DNA yielded D and trimming. Here the sample has about 92,000 clones; over 60% occur a single time. Roughly 50% of the sample is in the top ten clones.

The sequence came from a man aged 25 to 40 in good health. The chain is assembled from TRBV5-4 and TRBJ2-3; a tentative D call is TRBD1 (6 bases match). Sequenced: memory CD8+ T cells sorted from blood. The cell subset or site tag for this specimen amounts to: CD45RO+ cells pooled with CCR7-negative TemRA cells. The CDR3 amino acid sequence is: CASSKPDSPDTQYF. The nucleotide sequence reads TGTGCCAGCAGCAAACCGGACAGCCCAGATACGCAGTATTTT.